Listed here are 27 T cell receptor beta chains from one sample, sequenced in a study of cytomegalovirus exposure and HLA in healthy donors. The PCR employed 60 Vbeta primers together with 13 Jbeta primers. Data came from immunoSEQ multiplex PCR; TCRdb stores just in-frame clones and leaves some out. This sample yields under 150,000 clones, of which about a tenth are seen a single time; 1.5% to 2% belongs to the top ten. Sequencing used PBMCs. The receptors stem from a male donor in good health and CMV-seronegative.

This clone has more than one count but fewer than ten. This chain uses TRBV7-2 with TRBJ2-5; unclear D gene. TRBJ2-7 explains the end of the DNA better; the J call may be wrong. Germline assignment: CDR1 SGHTA and CDR2 FQGNSA. The CDR3 extends over 14 amino acids. Here the CDR3 DNA reads TGTGCCAGCAGCTTGACAATGGGCCCCTACGAGCAGTACTTC. Protein product: CASSLTMGPYEQYF.

This clone turned up a few times. The chain uses TRBV4-3 and TRBJ1-2; TRBD1 aligns across 12 bases. Per the germline V gene, CDR1 is LGHNA and CDR2 is YSLEER. V shed 4 bases, J shed 3 bases, and the junction held 12 bases outside the gene matches. This CDR3 comprises 18 residues. The DNA of the CDR3 is TGCGCCAGCAGCCGGAGATGGGGACAGGGGGCGGTGGACTATGGCTACACCTTC. This encodes CASSRRWGQGAVDYGYTF.

Details on this clone: At the DNA level, this CDR3 is encoded by other sequences in the same sample as well. The chain joins TRBV6-5 to TRBJ1-3; 7 nucleotides line up with TRBD1. CDR1 is MNHEY, CDR2 SVGAGI, per germline. The CDR3 covers 14 residues. With 5 bases clipped from V and 3 bases from J, the junction kept 4 bases outside the gene matches. The CDR3 loop is CASSQQGFGNTIYF. The CDR3 region has the DNA TGTGCCAGCAGTCAACAGGGGTTTGGAAACACCATATATTTT.

This clone was counted between two and nine times. This chain connects TRBV29-1 to TRBJ1-2; 7 nucleotides line up with TRBD1. CDR1 is SQVTM, CDR2 ANQGSEA, per germline. CDR3 length: 12 residues. The J segment lost 2 bases and the V segment lost 6 bases, leaving 3 bases of the junction unmatched. The CDR3 reads CSVTGQNYGYTF. CDR3 DNA: TGCAGCGTCACGGGACAGAACTATGGCTACACCTTC. Based on the CDR3 plus reference TRBV29-1 and TRBJ1-2, the full variable domain is SAVISQKPSRDICQRGTSLTIQCQVDSQVTMMFWYRQQPGQSLTLIATANQGSEATYESGFVIDKFPISRPNLTFSTLTVSNMSPEDSSIYLCSVTGQNYGYTFGSGTRLTVV.

This clone was counted a few times. The rearrangement joins TRBV7-2 to TRBJ1-2, with a weak D call TRBD1 (5 bases). Germline V gives CDR1 SGHTA, CDR2 FQGNSA. This CDR3 contains 11 residues. Trimming cost V 5 bases and J 7 bases, with 8 bases left between them. CDR3 in amino acids: CASSLGRGYTF. For the CDR3, the DNA is TGTGCCAGCAGCCTGGGGCGTGGCTACACCTTC.

This clone has just a few counts. V gene TRBV4-3 combines with J gene TRBJ2-7; TRBD1 matches 10 bases. The CDR3 sequence is 16 residues long. The ends lost 1 base at V and 2 bases at J; junction bases unmatched: 5. Germline loops: CDR1 LGHNA, CDR2 YSLEER. For the CDR3, the DNA is TGCGCCAGCAGCCAAGGCCCCGGGACAGGGGCCTACGAGCAGTACTTC. Amino acids: CASSQGPGTGAYEQYF.

In this sample, this clone turned up a few times. The V call is TRBV19, the J call TRBJ2-1; 8 bases match TRBD2. The CDR3 is 14 amino acids. Unmatched junction bases numbered 3, after V lost 1 base and J lost 7 bases. From germline, CDR1 is LNHDA and CDR2 SQIVND (reference sequence). CDR3 amino acids: CASSIAGGGNEQFF. The CDR3 coding sequence is TGTGCCAGTAGTATAGCGGGAGGGGGGAATGAGCAGTTCTTC.

This clone came up a few times. The V and J genes are TRBV7-8 and TRBJ2-2; D is possibly TRBD1 (5 bases). This CDR3 has 20 residues. The V gene's germline CDR1 is SGHVS and CDR2 FQNEAQ. The V end lost 4 bases, the J end lost 4 bases, and 28 bases lay between the germline ends. Here the CDR3 DNA reads TGTGCCAGCAGCTCCAGGTGGAGACAGCCCACTTTATCGGGCACCGGGGAGCTGTTTTTT. Translating gives CASSSRWRQPTLSGTGELFF.

The genes are TRBV29-1 and TRBJ2-5; D might be TRBD1 (6 bases). CDR1 is SQVTM and CDR2 is ANQGSEA in the germline V gene. Trimming left V 6 bases short and J 0 bases short, with 11 bases between. The length of the CDR3 is 13 residues. The CDR3 reads CSVRTEYQETQYF. The CDR3 DNA reads as TGCAGCGTAAGGACAGAGTACCAAGAGACCCAGTACTTC.

This clone was seen a handful of times. The V call is TRBV27, the J call TRBJ1-1, with a tentative D call TRBD1 (6 bases). V lost 3 bases and J 1 base, leaving 15 bases between the germline ends. CDR3 length: 16 residues. CDR1 is MNHEY, CDR2 SMNVEV, per germline (reference sequence). The DNA of the CDR3 is TGTGCCAGCAGTTTCGGCAGGGGTTTAGGGAACACTGAAGCTTTCTTT. It codes for CASSFGRGLGNTEAFF.

This rearrangement joins TRBV5-1 to TRBJ2-2, with D maybe TRBD1 (6 bases). The V gene's germline CDR1 is SGHRS and CDR2 YFSETQ. V lost 1 base and J 4 bases, leaving 11 bases between the germline ends. The CDR3 is 15 residues long. The CDR3 region has the DNA TGCGCCAGCAGCTTGCCCGGACAGACCACCGGGGAGCTGTTTTTT. Translated, it gives CASSLPGQTTGELFF.

V gene TRBV4-2 combines with J gene TRBJ2-6; D may be TRBD1 (5 bases). The CDR3 runs 16 residues. CDR1 and CDR2 (germline): LGHNA, YNFKEQ. V was trimmed by 4 bases and J by 0 bases, leaving 10 bases between them. CDR3 loop: CASSPQGGSGANVLTF. CDR3 in DNA: TGTGCCAGCAGCCCTCAGGGTGGCTCTGGGGCCAACGTCCTGACTTTC.

In the case of this clone: An end of the junction differs from the germline gene, which may be a read error. The CDR3 reads CASSVAQVNTEAFF. CDR3 coding DNA: TGTGCCAGCAGCGTAGCACAGGTGAACACTGAAGCTTTCTTT. V and J are TRBV7-9 and TRBJ1-1; the D gene is possibly TRBD1 (5 bases). The length of the CDR3 is 14 residues. Germline CDR1 reads SEHNR; CDR2 reads FQNEAQ (reference sequence).

Written as DNA, the CDR3 is TGTGCCAGCAGCCTTGGACTCTTTTCAGATACGCAGTATTTT. Its translation is CASSLGLFSDTQYF. The chain recombines TRBV7-9 with TRBJ2-3; weak D call: TRBD2 (5 bases). The germline V and J ends were trimmed by 5 bases and 4 bases, with 13 bases remaining between them. Germline assignment: CDR1 SEHNR and CDR2 FQNEAQ (reference sequence). This CDR3 has 14 amino acids.

The sample holds a few counts of this clone. This CDR3 reads CAIADSSGNTIYF. In DNA, the CDR3 is TGTGCCATTGCGGACAGCTCTGGAAACACCATATATTTT. This sequence joins TRBV10-3 and TRBJ1-3; perhaps TRBD1 as D (6 bases). Trimming removed 9 bases from V and 0 bases from J, with 9 bases in between. CDR1 and CDR2 from the germline V gene are ENHRY and SYGVKD. The CDR3 sequence is 13 residues long.

The rearrangement uses TRBV4-1 and TRBJ1-5; D is possibly TRBD1 (6 bases). Germline assignment: CDR1 MGHRA and CDR2 YSYEKL. The CDR3 is 15 amino acids. Trimming left V 1 base short and J 7 bases short, with 14 bases between. In DNA form, the CDR3 reads TGCGCCAGCAGCCAAGTCCTAGGGGGTGGGCAGCCCCAGCATTTT. Translation gives CASSQVLGGGQPQHF.

The table lists this clone with a few counts. V and J are TRBV6-1 and TRBJ1-1; D gene unclear. There are 13 residues in the CDR3. Trimming removed 2 bases from V and 6 bases from J, with 10 bases in between. Germline values: CDR1 MNHNS, CDR2 SASEGT. In DNA form, the CDR3 reads TGTGCCAGCAGTGAAATCCGGGTACCTGAAGCTTTCTTT. This translates into CASSEIRVPEAFF.

For this clone: Other DNA variants within this sample encode the same CDR3. This chain uses TRBV5-1 with TRBJ2-3; no clear D. The V gene lost 5 bases and the J gene lost 2 bases, with 12 bases spanning the gap. Germline lookup yields CDR1 SGHRS and CDR2 YFSETQ. There are 14 residues in the CDR3. CDR3 coding DNA: TGCGCCAGCAGTGAGTCACCTTACACAGATACGCAGTATTTT. This translates into CASSESPYTDTQYF.

A few counts support this clone. J is TRBJ2-7 and V is TRBV7-9; 9 positions match TRBD1. Germline loops: CDR1 SEHNR, CDR2 FQNEAQ (reference sequence). The CDR3 contains 16 residues. Trimming at V came to 5 bases and at J to 7 bases, leaving 15 bases not matched to a gene. The CDR3 region is CASSLSAGTGRGEQYF. The CDR3 nucleotides are TGTGCCAGCAGCCTCTCGGCGGGGACAGGGAGAGGAGAGCAGTACTTC.

There are a few counts of this clone. The chain joins TRBV27 to TRBJ2-1; 7 bases are shared with TRBD1. This CDR3 is built from 15 residues. From germline, CDR1 is MNHEY and CDR2 SMNVEV (reference sequence). V was clipped by 6 bases and J by 6 bases; unmatched bases: 11. The DNA for the CDR3 is TGTGCCAGCAGACGAGGGGGCTCGTGGGTCAATGAGCAGTTCTTC. This translates into CASRRGGSWVNEQFF.

This clone was observed a few times. The V and J genes are TRBV25-1 and TRBJ1-1; D unresolved. Germline V gives CDR1 MGHDK, CDR2 SYGVNS. This CDR3 has 14 amino acids. V was cut by 0 bases and J by 4 bases, with 9 bases left in between. CDR3 nucleotides: TGTGCCAGCAGTGAATATCAGGAGGGCACTGAAGCTTTCTTT. It specifies CASSEYQEGTEAFF.

This clone was detected a few times. The V and J genes are TRBV27 and TRBJ2-1; 8 bases agree with TRBD2. The J segment lost 5 bases and the V segment lost 5 bases, leaving 8 bases of the junction unmatched. The CDR3 has 15 amino acids. The germline V gene encodes CDR1 MNHEY and CDR2 SMNVEV (reference sequence). The DNA of the CDR3 is TGTGCCAGCAGTCTGAGCGGGAGCGCCAACAATGAGCAGTTCTTC. It translates to CASSLSGSANNEQFF.

V usage is TRBV29-1 and J usage is TRBJ2-2, with 7 bases fitting TRBD2. V dropped 6 bases and J dropped 3; count of bases not matched to a gene: 4. In germline, CDR1 is SQVTM, CDR2 ANQGSEA. This CDR3 has 13 amino acids. CDR3 sequence (DNA): TGCAGCGTCCTCGCGGGGGACACCGGGGAGCTGTTTTTT. This codes for CSVLAGDTGELFF.

This clone was found a few times. The chain combines TRBV10-3 with TRBJ2-7, with D possibly TRBD2 on 7 matching bases. CDR1 ENHRY and CDR2 SYGVKD come from the germline V gene. The CDR3 contains 15 residues. V gave up 3 bases and J gave up 0 bases, with 12 bases separating them. CDR3 loop: CAISDGGGRSYEQYF. For the CDR3, the DNA is TGTGCCATCAGTGACGGCGGGGGCCGCTCCTACGAGCAGTACTTC.

This clone was counted only a few times. The chain uses TRBV25-1 and TRBJ1-2, with 8 positions matching TRBD1. The germline V gene encodes CDR1 MGHDK and CDR2 SYGVNS. J gave up 4 bases and V 5 bases, and 6 bases lay outside the gene matches. The CDR3 sequence is 14 residues long. CDR3 nucleotides: TGTGCCAGCAGTCCGACAGGGGTCCGCTATGGCTACACCTTC. It codes for CASSPTGVRYGYTF.

The sample holds a few counts of this clone. The chain couples TRBV7-2 to TRBJ2-7; D not resolved. V was trimmed by 5 bases and J by 4 bases, leaving 12 bases between them. Germline V gene data show CDR1 as SGHTA and CDR2 as FQGNSA. The length of the CDR3 is 13 residues. CDR3 bases: TGTGCCAGCAGCGACCGCGGCCCTTACGAGCAGTACTTC. Translation: CASSDRGPYEQYF.

The genes are TRBV11-2 and TRBJ1-2, with TRBD1 identical over 7 bases. Germline trimming cut 3 bases from V and 5 bases from J; bases unmatched to any gene: 3. This CDR3 has 13 amino acids. Per germline, CDR1 SGHAT and CDR2 FQNNGV. CDR3 residues: CASSFGTEYGYTF. Written as DNA, the CDR3 is TGTGCCAGCAGCTTCGGGACAGAGTATGGCTACACCTTC.